This T cell receptor beta chain derives from a study of early T cells in non-severe SARS-CoV-2 infection. The CDR3 sequence is 13 residues long. The germline CDR1 and CDR2 sequences are LNHDA and SQIVND (reference sequence). The V gene lost 3 bases and the J gene lost 4 bases, with 7 bases spanning the gap. A single record per CDR3 protein comes from TCRdb applying MiXCR to the 5' RACE reads. Here the sample spans more than 80,000 distinct CDR3 sequences, approximately 14% being singletons. This clonotype was seen many times. This chain uses TRBV19 with TRBJ1-5; the D is unclear. This receptor was taken from an adult who was a healthcare worker with PCR-confirmed SARS-CoV-2 infection or an uninfected control (not recorded which). The sequenced material came from whole blood. In DNA form, the CDR3 reads TGTGCCAGTAGTATCGTTCTTAATCAGCCCCAGCATTTT. Its translation is CASSIVLNQPQHF. Full variable domain (rest looked up from reference TRBV19 and TRBJ1-5): DGGITQSPKYLFRKEGQNVTLSCEQNLNHDAMYWYRQDPGQGLRLIYYSQIVNDFQKGDIAEGYSVSREKKESFPLTVTSAQKNPTAFYLCASSIVLNQPQHFGDGTRLSIL.